These 10 T cell receptor beta chains share one sample of origin, sequenced in a study of T cell repertoires in aging, cancer and after chemotherapy. TCR beta rearrangements were amplified from peripheral blood genomic DNA. Rearranged V-D-J TRB sequences were amplified with a mixed TRB-A/B primer pool. MiXCR, run by TCRdb on the multiplex PCR reads, gives a single entry per CDR3 protein. In the table there are over 3,000 distinct CDR3 sequences, under 50% of which are singletons. What was sequenced was blood. The receptors derive from a human donor in good health.

The rearrangement links TRBV5-6 to TRBJ2-1, with D possibly being TRBD1 (6 bases). The length of the CDR3 is 16 residues. CDR1 and CDR2 from the germline V gene are SGHDT and YYEEEE. Trimming removed 0 bases at V and 14 bases at J, with 24 bases between. The CDR3 protein is CASSLVGARHLYSKFF. The CDR3 nucleotides read TGTGCCAGCAGCTTGGTGGGGGCCAGACACCTTTATAGTAAGTTCTTC.

This chain uses TRBV19 with TRBJ1-3; D might be TRBD1 (6 bases). V dropped 2 bases and J dropped 4 bases, with 18 bases sitting between them. Germline CDR1 reads LNHDA; CDR2 reads SQIVND (reference sequence). CDR3 length equals 17 residues. The CDR3: CASSITYSGAAGNTIYF. DNA for the CDR3: TGTGCCAGTAGTATAACGTATTCAGGGGCTGCCGGAAACACCATATATTTT.

This clonotype is termed large (0.1 to 1%). This chain connects TRBV11-3 to TRBJ1-1; 10 positions agree with TRBD1. V lost 5 bases, J lost 10 bases, and 4 bases stayed unmatched. CDR1 and CDR2 from the germline V gene are SGHNT and YENEEA. This CDR3 is 12 amino acids long. The CDR3: CASSRRTGGAFF. For the CDR3, the DNA is TGTGCCAGCAGCCGTCGGACAGGGGGAGCTTTCTTT.

This clonotype has just a few counts. The chain is built from TRBV6-6 and TRBJ2-1, with 8 bases aligning to TRBD1. Trimming removed 6 bases from V and 2 bases from J; junction bases left unmatched: 9. CDR1 and CDR2 from the germline V gene are MNHNY and SVGAGI (reference sequence). The CDR3 is 16 amino acids. CDR3 nucleotide sequence: TGTGCCAGCAGCCCCCTCCACAGGGGGACCTACAATGAGCAGTTCTTC. Translated: CASSPLHRGTYNEQFF.

This clonotype was observed a few times. A junction end diverges from the germline sequence, so it may reflect a read error. The chain combines TRBV29-1 with TRBJ1-1; the D gene is possibly TRBD1 (5 bases). The CDR3 runs to 13 residues. Germline-derived CDR1 and CDR2 are SQVTM and ANQGSEA. As DNA, the CDR3 is TGCAGCCTTGACAGAGCCATGAACACTGAAGCTTTCTTT. Residues: CSLDRAMNTEAFF.

The rearrangement joins TRBV20-1 to TRBJ2-7; perhaps D is TRBD1 or TRBD2 (5 bases each). Trimming shortened V by 6 bases and J by 0 bases, and 15 bases separated the two germline ends. CDR1 is DFQATT, CDR2 SNEGSKA, per germline (reference sequence). The CDR3 runs 14 residues. CDR3 in amino acids: CSAREGSYSYEQYF. CDR3 sequence (DNA): TGCAGTGCCCGCGAGGGGTCCTACTCCTACGAGCAGTACTTC.

V gene TRBV5-6 combines with J gene TRBJ2-1; D uncertain. Germline V gene data show CDR1 as SGHDT and CDR2 as YYEEEE. The CDR3 runs to 15 residues. Trimming shortened V by 4 bases and J by 0 bases, and 11 bases separated the two germline ends. CDR3: CASSKDPSSYNEQFF. For the CDR3, the DNA is TGTGCCAGCAGCAAAGACCCGAGCTCCTACAATGAGCAGTTCTTC. The complete variable domain, with remaining parts taken from reference TRBV5-6 and TRBJ2-1, reads DAGVTQSPTHLIKTRGQQVTLRCSPKSGHDTVSWYQQALGQGPQFIFQYYEEEERQRGNFPDRFSGHQFPNYSSELNVNALLLGDSALYLCASSKDPSSYNEQFFGPGTRLTVL.

This sequence joins TRBV7-2 and TRBJ2-2; 8 nucleotides align to TRBD1. Germline loops: CDR1 SGHTA, CDR2 FQGNSA. The length of the CDR3 is 15 residues. V shed 5 bases and J 2 bases; nucleotides not matched to a gene: 4. CDR3 protein: CASSPDRANTGELFF. The CDR3 DNA follows: TGTGCCAGCAGCCCGGACAGGGCAAACACCGGGGAGCTGTTTTTT.

The J gene is TRBJ1-4, the V gene TRBV18; a possible D gene is TRBD1 (6 bases). V lost 6 bases and J 8 bases, leaving 16 bases between the germline ends. Germline loops: CDR1 KGHSH, CDR2 LQKENI. The CDR3 totals 14 residues. CDR3 DNA: TGTGCCAGCTCGTCGGGGGGCGCGGGGGAAAAACTGTTTTTT. This encodes CASSSGGAGEKLFF.

As for this clonotype: The germline gene is not matched at one end of the junction; a read error may be the cause. The chain carries TRBV4-3 and TRBJ2-4; D is uncertain. The CDR3 length is 16 residues. Germline CDR1 reads LGHNA; CDR2 reads YSLEER. The CDR3 coding sequence is TGTGCCAGCAGCTTGGTGGCGCCGCTAGCCAAAAACATTCAGTACTTC. It translates to CASSLVAPLAKNIQYF.